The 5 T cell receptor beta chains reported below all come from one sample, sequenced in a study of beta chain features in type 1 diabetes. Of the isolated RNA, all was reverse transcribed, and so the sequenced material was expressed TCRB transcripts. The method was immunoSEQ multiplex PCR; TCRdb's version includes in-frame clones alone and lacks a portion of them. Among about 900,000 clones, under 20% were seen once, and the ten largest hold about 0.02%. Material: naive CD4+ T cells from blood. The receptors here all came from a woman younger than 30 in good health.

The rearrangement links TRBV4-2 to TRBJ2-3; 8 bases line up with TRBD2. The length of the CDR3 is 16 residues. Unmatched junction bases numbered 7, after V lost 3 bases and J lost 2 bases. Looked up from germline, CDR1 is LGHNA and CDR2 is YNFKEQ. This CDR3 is CASSHPKRESTDTQYF. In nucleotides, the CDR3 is TGTGCCAGCAGCCACCCAAAGCGGGAGTCCACAGATACGCAGTATTTT.

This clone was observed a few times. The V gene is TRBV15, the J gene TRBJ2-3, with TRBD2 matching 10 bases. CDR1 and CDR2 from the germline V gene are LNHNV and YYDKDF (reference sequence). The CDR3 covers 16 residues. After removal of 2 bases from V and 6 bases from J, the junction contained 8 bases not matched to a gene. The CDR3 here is CATSRNLAGGVDTQYF. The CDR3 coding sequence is TGTGCCACCAGCAGAAACTTAGCGGGAGGAGTGGATACGCAGTATTTT.

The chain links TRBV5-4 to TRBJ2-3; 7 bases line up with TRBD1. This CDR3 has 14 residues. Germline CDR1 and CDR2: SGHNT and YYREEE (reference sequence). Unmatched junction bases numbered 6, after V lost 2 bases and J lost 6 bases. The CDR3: CASSFKGAGDTQYF. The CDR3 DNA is TGTGCCAGCAGCTTCAAGGGGGCAGGGGATACGCAGTATTTT.

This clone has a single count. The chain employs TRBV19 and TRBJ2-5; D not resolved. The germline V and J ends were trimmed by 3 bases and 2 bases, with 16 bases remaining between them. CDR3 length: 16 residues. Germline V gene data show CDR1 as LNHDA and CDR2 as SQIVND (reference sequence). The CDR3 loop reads CASSIGWGWGQETQYF. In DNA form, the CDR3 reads TGTGCCAGTAGTATCGGGTGGGGTTGGGGACAAGAGACCCAGTACTTC.

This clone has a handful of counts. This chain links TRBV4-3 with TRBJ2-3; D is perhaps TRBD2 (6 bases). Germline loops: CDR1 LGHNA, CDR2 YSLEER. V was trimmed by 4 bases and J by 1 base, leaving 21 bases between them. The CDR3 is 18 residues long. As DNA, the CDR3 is TGCGCCAGCAGCCCCCAGCCTGCTCTAGCGCTAGGCACAGATACGCAGTATTTT. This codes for CASSPQPALALGTDTQYF.